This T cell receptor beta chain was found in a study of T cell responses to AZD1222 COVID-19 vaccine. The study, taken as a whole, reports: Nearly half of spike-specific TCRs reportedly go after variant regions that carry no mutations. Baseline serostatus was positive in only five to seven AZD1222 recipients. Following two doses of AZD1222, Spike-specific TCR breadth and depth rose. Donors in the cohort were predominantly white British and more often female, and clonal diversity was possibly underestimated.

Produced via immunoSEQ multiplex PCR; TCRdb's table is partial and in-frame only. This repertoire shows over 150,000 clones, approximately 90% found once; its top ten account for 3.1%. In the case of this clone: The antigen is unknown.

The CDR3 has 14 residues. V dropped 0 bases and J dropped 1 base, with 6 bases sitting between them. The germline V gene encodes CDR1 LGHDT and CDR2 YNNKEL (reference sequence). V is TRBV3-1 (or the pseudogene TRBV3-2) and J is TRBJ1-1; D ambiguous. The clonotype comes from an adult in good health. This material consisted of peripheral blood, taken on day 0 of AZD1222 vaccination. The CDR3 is CASSQDRRNTEAFF. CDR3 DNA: TGTGCCAGCAGCCAAGACCGAAGGAACACTGAAGCTTTCTTT.